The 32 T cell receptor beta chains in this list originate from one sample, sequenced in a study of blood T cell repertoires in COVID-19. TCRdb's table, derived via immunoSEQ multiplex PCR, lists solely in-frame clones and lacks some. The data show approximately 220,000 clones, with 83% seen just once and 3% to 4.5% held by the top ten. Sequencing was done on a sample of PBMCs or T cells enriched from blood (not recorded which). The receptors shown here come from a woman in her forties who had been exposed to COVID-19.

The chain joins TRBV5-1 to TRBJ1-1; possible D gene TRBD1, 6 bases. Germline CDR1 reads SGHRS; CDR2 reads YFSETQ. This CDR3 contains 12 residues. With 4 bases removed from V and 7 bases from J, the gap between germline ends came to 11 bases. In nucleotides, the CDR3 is TGCGCCAGCAGCGCCTTGACAGGTGAAGCTTTCTTT. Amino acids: CASSALTGEAFF.

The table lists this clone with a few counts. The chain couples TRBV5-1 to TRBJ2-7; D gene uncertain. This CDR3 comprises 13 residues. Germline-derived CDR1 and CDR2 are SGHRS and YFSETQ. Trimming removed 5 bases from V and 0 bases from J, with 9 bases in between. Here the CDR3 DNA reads TGCGCCAGCAGAAAACAAAGCTCCTACGAGCAGTACTTC. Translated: CASRKQSSYEQYF.

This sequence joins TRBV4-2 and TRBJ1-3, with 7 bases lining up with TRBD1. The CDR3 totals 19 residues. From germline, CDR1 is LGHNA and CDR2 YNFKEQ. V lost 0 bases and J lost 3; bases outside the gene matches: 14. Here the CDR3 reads CASSQDDSPRGGFGNTIYF. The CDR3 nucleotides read TGTGCCAGCAGCCAAGATGACTCCCCGAGAGGGGGCTTTGGAAACACCATATATTTT.

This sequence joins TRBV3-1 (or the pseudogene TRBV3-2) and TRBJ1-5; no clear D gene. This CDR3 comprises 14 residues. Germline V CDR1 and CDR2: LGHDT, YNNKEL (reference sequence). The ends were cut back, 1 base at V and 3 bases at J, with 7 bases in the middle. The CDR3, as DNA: TGTGCCAGCAGCCAAGGCGGCTTCAATCAGCCCCAGCATTTT. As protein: CASSQGGFNQPQHF.

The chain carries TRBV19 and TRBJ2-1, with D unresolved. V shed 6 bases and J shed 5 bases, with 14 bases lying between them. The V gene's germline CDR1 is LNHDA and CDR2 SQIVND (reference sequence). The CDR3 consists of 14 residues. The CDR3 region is CASRSFSRNNEQFF. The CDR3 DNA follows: TGTGCCAGTAGGAGCTTCTCTAGGAACAATGAGCAGTTCTTC.

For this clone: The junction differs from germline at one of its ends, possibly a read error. CDR3 region: CASSSGQDRVPNF. CDR3 nucleotides: TGTGCCAGCAGTTCGGGCCAGGACAGGGTTCCCAACTTT. J is TRBJ1-6 and V is TRBV5-4; 8 nucleotides match TRBD1. The germline CDR1 and CDR2 sequences are SGHNT and YYREEE (reference sequence). The CDR3 loop spans 13 amino acids.

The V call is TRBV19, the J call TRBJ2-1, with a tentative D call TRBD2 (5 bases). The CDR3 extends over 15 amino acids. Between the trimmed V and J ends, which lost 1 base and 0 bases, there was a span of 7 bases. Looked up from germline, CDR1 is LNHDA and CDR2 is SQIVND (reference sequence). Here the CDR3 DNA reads TGTGCCAGTAGTATAGGGGAGAGCTCCTACAATGAGCAGTTCTTC. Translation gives CASSIGESSYNEQFF.

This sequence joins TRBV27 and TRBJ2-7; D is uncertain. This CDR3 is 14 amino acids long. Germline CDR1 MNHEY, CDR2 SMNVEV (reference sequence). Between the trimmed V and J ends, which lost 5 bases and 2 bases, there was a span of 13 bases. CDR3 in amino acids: CASSPHFPPYEQYF. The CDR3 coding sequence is TGTGCCAGCAGTCCACATTTTCCTCCCTACGAGCAGTACTTC.

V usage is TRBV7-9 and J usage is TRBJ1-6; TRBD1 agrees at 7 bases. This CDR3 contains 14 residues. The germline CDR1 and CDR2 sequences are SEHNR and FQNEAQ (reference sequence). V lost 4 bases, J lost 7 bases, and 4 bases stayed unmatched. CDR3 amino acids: CASSSGTENSPLHF. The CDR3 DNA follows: TGTGCCAGCAGCTCAGGGACAGAGAATTCACCCCTCCACTTT.

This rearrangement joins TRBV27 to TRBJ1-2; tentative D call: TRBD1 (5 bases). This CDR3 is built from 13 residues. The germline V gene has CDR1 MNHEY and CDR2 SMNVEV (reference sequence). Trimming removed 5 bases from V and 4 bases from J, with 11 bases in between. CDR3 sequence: CASSPGVFYGYTF. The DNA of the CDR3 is TGTGCCAGCAGTCCGGGGGTATTCTATGGCTACACCTTC.

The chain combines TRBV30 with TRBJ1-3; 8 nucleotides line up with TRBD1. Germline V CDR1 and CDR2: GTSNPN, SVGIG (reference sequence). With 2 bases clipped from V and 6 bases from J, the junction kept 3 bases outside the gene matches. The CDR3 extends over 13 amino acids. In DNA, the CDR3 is TGTGCCTGGAGTCGGCAGGGGGCAAACACCATATATTTT. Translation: CAWSRQGANTIYF.

The CDR3 reads CASSGWRGDFIGTQYF. The CDR3 bases are TGTGCCAGCAGTGGATGGCGGGGGGACTTTATCGGTACGCAGTATTTT. The chain uses TRBV6-1 and TRBJ2-3; 8 bases are shared with TRBD2. In germline, CDR1 is MNHNS, CDR2 SASEGT. V trimming: 4 bases; J trimming: 8 bases; junction bases outside the gene matches: 14. This CDR3 has 16 residues.

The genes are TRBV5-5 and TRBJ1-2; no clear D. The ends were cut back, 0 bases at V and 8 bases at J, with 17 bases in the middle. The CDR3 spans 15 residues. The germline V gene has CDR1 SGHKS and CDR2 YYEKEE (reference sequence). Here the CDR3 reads CASSLAPPDRGGYTF. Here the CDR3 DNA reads TGTGCCAGCAGCTTGGCCCCGCCTGACCGAGGGGGCTACACCTTC.

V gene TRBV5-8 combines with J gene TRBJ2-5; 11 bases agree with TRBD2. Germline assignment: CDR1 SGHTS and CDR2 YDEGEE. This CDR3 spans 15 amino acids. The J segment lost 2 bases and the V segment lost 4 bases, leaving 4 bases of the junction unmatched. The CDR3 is CASSVRLAGQETQYF. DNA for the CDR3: TGTGCCAGCAGCGTAAGACTAGCGGGGCAAGAGACCCAGTACTTC.

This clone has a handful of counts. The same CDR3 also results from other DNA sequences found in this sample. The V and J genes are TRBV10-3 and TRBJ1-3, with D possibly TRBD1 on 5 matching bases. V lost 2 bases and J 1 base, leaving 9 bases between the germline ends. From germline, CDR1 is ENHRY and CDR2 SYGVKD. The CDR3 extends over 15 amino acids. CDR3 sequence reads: CAISEQGFSGNTIYF. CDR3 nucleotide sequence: TGTGCCATCAGTGAGCAGGGTTTTTCTGGAAACACCATATATTTT.

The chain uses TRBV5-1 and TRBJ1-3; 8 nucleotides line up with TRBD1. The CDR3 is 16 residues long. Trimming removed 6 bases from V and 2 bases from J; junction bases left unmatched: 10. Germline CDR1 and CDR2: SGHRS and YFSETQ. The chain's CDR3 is CASTPGGQGAGNTIYF. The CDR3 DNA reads TGCGCCAGCACCCCCGGCGGACAGGGAGCTGGAAACACCATATATTTT.

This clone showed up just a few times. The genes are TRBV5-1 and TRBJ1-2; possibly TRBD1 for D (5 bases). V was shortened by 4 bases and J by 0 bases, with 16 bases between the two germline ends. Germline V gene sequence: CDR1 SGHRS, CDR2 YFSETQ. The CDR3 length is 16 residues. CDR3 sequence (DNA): TGCGCCAGCAGCCCCCTAGAGGGACTAGCTAACTATGGCTACACCTTC. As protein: CASSPLEGLANYGYTF.

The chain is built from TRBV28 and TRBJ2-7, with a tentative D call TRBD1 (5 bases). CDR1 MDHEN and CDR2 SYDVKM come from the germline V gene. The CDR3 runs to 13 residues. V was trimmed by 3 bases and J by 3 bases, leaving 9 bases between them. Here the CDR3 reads CASSFDRYYEQYF. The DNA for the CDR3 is TGTGCCAGCAGTTTCGACAGATACTACGAGCAGTACTTC.

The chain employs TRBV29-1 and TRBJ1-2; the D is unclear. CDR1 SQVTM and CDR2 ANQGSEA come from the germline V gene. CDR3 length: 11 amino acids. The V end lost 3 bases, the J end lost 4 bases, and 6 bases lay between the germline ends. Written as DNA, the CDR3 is TGCAGCGTTGAGGAGGGCTATGGCTACACCTTC. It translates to CSVEEGYGYTF.

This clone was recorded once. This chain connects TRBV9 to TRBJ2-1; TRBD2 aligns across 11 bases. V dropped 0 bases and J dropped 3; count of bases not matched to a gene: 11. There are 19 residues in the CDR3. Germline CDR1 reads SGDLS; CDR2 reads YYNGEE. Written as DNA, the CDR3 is TGTGCCAGCAGCGTAGGGCGTAGCGGGGGGGCAGGTCTCTACAATGAGCAGTTCTTC. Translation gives CASSVGRSGGAGLYNEQFF.

CDR3 region: CASARVLNTEAFF. The CDR3 DNA follows: TGCGCCAGCGCCCGGGTTTTGAACACTGAAGCTTTCTTT. This chain connects TRBV5-1 to TRBJ1-1; unclear D gene. From germline, CDR1 is SGHRS and CDR2 YFSETQ. The CDR3 extends over 13 amino acids. Trimming pared 7 bases from V and 0 bases from J, leaving 10 bases between.

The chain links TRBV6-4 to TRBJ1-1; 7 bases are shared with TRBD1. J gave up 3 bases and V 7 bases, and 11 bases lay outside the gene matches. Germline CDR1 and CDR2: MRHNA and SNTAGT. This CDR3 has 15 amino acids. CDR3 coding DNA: TGTGCCAGCAAACGATCGACAGGGATGGACACTGAAGCTTTCTTT. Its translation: CASKRSTGMDTEAFF.

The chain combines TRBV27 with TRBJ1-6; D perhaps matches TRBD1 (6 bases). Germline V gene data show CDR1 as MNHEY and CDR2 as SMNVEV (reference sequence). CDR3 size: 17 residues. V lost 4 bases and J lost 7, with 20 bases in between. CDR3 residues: CASSYGGAISLNSPLHF. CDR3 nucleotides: TGTGCCAGCAGTTATGGGGGGGCGATTTCCCTAAATTCACCCCTCCACTTT.

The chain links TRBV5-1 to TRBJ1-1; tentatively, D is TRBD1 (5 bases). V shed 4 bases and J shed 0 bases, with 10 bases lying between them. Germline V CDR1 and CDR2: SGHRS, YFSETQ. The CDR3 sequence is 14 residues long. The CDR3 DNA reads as TGCGCCAGCAGCGGGGCCAGGGTGAACACTGAAGCTTTCTTT. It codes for CASSGARVNTEAFF.

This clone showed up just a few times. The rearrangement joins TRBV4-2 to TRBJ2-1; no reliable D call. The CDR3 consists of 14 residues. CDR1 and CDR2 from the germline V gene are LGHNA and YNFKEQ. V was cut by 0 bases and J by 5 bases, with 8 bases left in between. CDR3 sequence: CASSQDGGHNEQFF. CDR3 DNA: TGTGCCAGCAGCCAAGACGGCGGCCACAATGAGCAGTTCTTC.

Here the CDR3 reads CASSWGRLRGESSYNEQFF. The DNA of the CDR3 is TGTGCCAGCAGCTGGGGGCGATTACGGGGCGAAAGCTCCTACAATGAGCAGTTCTTC. The chain combines TRBV3-1 (or the pseudogene TRBV3-2) with TRBJ2-1, with a weak D call TRBD1 (6 bases). Between the trimmed V and J ends, which lost 5 bases and 0 bases, there was a span of 23 bases. The CDR3 sequence is 19 residues long. Germline assignment: CDR1 LGHDT and CDR2 YNNKEL (reference sequence).

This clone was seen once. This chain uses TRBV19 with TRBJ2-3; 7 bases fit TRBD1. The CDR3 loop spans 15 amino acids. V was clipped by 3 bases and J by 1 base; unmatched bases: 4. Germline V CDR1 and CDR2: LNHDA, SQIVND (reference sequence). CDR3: CASSIPGQGTDTQYF. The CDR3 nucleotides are TGTGCCAGTAGTATCCCCGGACAGGGCACAGATACGCAGTATTTT. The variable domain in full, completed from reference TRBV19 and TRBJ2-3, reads DGGITQSPKYLFRKEGQNVTLSCEQNLNHDAMYWYRQDPGQGLRLIYYSQIVNDFQKGDIAEGYSVSREKKESFPLTVTSAQKNPTAFYLCASSIPGQGTDTQYFGPGTRLTVL.

This chain's CDR3 is CAWRVEGDYGYTF. The DNA of the CDR3 is TGTGCCTGGAGAGTCGAGGGGGACTATGGCTACACCTTC. The rearrangement joins TRBV30 to TRBJ1-2; possible D gene TRBD1, 6 bases. V was clipped by 3 bases and J by 3 bases, with 11 bases between them. The CDR3 totals 13 residues. The germline CDR1 and CDR2 sequences are GTSNPN and SVGIG (reference sequence).

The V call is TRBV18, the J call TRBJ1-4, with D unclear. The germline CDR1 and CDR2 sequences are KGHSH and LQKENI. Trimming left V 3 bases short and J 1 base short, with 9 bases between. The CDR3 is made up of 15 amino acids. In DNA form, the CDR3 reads TGTGCCAGCTCACCGCCAGTGCTAACTAATGAAAAACTGTTTTTT. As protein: CASSPPVLTNEKLFF.

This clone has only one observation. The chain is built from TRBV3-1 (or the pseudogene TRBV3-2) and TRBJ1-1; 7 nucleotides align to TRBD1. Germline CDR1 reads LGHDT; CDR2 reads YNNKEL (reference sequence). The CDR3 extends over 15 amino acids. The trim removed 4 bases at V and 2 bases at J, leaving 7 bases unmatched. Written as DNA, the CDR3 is TGTGCCAGCAGCCCTCCAGGGGGAACCAACACTGAAGCTTTCTTT. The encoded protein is CASSPPGGTNTEAFF.

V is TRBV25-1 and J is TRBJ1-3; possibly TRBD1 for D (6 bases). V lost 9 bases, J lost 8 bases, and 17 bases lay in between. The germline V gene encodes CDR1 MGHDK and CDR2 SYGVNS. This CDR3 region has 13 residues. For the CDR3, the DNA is TGTGCCAGTCACAGGGATATTGCGGACACCATATATTTT. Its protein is CASHRDIADTIYF.

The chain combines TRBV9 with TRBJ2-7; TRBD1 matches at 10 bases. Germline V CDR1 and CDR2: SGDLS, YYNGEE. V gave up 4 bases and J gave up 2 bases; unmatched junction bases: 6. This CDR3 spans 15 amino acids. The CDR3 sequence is CASSPPGQGPYEQYF. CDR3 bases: TGTGCCAGCAGCCCCCCGGGACAGGGGCCCTACGAGCAGTACTTC.